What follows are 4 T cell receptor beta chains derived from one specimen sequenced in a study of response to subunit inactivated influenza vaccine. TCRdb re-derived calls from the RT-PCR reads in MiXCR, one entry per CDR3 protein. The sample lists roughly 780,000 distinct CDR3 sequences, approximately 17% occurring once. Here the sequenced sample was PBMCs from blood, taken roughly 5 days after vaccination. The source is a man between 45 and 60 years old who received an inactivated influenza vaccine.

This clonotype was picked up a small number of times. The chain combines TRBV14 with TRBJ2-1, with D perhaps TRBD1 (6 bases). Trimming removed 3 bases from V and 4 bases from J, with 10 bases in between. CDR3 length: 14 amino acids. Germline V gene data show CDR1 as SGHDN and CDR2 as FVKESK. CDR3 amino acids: CASSHRTGYNEQFF. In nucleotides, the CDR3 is TGTGCCAGCAGCCACCGTACAGGGTACAATGAGCAGTTCTTC. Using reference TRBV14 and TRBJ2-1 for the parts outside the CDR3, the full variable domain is EAGVTQFPSHSVIEKGQTVTLRCDPISGHDNLYWYRRVMGKEIKFLLHFVKESKQDESGMPNNRFLAERTGGTYSTLKVQPAELEDSGVYFCASSHRTGYNEQFFGPGTRLTVL.

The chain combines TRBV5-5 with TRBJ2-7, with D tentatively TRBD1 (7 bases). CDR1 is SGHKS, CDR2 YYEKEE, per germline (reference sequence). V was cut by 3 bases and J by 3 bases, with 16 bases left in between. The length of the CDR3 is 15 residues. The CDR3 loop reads CASSSFQGGFYEQYF. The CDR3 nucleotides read TGTGCCAGCAGCTCTTTCCAGGGGGGTTTCTACGAGCAGTACTTC.

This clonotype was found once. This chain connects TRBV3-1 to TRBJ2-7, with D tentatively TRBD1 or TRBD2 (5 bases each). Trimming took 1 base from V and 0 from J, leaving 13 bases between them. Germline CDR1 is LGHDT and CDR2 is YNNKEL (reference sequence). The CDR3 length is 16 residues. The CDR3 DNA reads TGTGCCAGCAGCCAAGGAATCCCAGGGACCTCCTACGAGCAGTACTTC. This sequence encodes CASSQGIPGTSYEQYF.

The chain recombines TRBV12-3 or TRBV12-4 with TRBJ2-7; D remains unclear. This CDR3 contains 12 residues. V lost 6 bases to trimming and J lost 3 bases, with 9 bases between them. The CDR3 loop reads CASSKLRYEQYF. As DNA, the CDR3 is TGTGCCAGCAGCAAACTCCGCTACGAGCAGTACTTC.